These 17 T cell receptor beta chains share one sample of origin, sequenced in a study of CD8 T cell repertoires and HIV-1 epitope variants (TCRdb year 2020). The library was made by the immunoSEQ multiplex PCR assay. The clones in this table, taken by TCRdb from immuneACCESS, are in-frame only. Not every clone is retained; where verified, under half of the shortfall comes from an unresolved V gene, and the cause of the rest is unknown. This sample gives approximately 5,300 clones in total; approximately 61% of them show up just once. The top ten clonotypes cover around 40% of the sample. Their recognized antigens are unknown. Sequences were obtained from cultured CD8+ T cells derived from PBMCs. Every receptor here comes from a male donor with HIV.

CDR3 region: CASRGDNTDTQYF. DNA for the CDR3: TGTGCCAGCAGAGGGGACAACACAGATACGCAGTATTTT. The rearrangement joins TRBV28 to TRBJ2-3; TRBD1 might be the D (6 bases). Germline CDR1 MDHEN, CDR2 SYDVKM. This CDR3 comprises 13 residues. V was cut by 6 bases and J by 2 bases, with 9 bases left in between.

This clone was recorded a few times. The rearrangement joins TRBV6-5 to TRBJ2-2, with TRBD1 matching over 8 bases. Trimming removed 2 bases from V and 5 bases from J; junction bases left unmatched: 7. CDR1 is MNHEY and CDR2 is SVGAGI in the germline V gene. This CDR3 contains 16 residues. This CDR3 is CASSYGQGGWTGELFF. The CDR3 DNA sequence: TGTGCCAGCAGTTACGGACAGGGCGGGTGGACCGGGGAGCTGTTTTTT.

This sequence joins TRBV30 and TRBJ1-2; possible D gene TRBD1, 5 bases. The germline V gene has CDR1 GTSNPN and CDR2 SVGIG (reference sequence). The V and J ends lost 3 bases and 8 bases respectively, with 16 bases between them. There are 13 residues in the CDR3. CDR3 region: CAWSPGGTRGYTF. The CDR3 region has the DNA TGTGCCTGGAGCCCCGGCGGGACGAGGGGCTACACCTTC.

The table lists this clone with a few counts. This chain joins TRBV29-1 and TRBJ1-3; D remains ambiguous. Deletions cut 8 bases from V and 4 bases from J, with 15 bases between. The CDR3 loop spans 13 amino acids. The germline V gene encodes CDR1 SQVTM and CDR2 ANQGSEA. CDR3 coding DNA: TGCAGCACCGCCGCGGGAGGCGGAAACACCATATATTTT. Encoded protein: CSTAAGGGNTIYF.

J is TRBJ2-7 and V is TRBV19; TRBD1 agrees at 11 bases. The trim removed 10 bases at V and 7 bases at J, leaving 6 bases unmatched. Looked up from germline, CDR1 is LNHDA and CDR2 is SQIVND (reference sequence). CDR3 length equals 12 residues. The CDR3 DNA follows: TGTGCCACCCGGACAGGGGGCGGAGAGCAGTACTTC. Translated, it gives CATRTGGGEQYF.

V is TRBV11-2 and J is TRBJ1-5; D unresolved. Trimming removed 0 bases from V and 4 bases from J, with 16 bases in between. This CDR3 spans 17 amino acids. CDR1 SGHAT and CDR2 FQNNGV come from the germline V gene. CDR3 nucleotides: TGTGCCAGCAGCTTAGATGGACCTTTTAGCGATAATCAGCCCCAGCATTTT. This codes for CASSLDGPFSDNQPQHF.

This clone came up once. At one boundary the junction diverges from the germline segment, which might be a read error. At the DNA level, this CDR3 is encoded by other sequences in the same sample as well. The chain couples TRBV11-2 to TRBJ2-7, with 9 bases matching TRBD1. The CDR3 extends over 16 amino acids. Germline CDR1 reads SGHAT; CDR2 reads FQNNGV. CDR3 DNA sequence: TGTGCCAGCAGCGACGGACAGGGGTTCGGGTCCTATGAGCAGTACTTC. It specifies CASSDGQGFGSYEQYF. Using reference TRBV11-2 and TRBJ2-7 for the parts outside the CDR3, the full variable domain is EAGVAQSPRYKIIEKRQSVAFWCNPISGHATLYWYQQILGQGPKLLIQFQNNGVVDDSQLPKDRFSAERLKGVDSTLKIQPAKLEDSAVYLCASSDGQGFGSYEQYFGPGTRLTVT.

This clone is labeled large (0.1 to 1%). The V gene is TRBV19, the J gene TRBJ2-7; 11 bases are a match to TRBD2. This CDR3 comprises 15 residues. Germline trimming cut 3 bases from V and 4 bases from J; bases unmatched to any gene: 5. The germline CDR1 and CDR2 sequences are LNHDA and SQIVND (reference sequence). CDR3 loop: CASSIRLAGIYEQYF. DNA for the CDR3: TGTGCCAGTAGTATCCGACTAGCGGGGATTTACGAGCAGTACTTC.

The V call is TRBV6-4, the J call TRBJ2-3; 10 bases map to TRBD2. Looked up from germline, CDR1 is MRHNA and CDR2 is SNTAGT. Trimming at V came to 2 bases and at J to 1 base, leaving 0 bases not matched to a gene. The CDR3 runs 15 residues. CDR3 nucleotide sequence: TGTGCCAGCAGTGACGGGACTAGCGGCACAGATACGCAGTATTTT. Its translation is CASSDGTSGTDTQYF.

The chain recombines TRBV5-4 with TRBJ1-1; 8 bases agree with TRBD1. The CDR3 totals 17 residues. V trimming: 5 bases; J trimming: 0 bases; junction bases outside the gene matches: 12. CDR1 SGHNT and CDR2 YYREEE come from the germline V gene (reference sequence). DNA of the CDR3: TGTGCCAGCAGTCTTGCGGGACAGGCAAAACTGAACACTGAAGCTTTCTTT. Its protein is CASSLAGQAKLNTEAFF.

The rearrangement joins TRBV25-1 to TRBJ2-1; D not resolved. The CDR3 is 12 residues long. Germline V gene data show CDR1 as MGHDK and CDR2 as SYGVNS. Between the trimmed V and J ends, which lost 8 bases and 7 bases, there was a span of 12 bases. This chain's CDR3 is CASELLGNEQFF. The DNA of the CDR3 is TGTGCCAGCGAACTCCTCGGGAATGAGCAGTTCTTC.

CDR3 sequence reads: CASSQDTSGGASEQFF. As DNA, the CDR3 is TGCGCCAGCAGCCAAGATACAAGCGGGGGGGCAAGTGAGCAGTTCTTC. V and J are TRBV4-3 and TRBJ2-1, with TRBD2 identical over 10 bases. Germline CDR1 is LGHNA and CDR2 is YSLEER. Trimming removed 0 bases from V and 9 bases from J; junction bases left unmatched: 8. The CDR3 is 16 residues long.

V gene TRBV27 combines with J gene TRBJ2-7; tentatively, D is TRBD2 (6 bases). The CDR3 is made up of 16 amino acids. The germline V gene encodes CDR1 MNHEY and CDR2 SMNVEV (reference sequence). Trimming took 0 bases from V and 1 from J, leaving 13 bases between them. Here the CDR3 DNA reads TGTGCCAGCAGTTTATCGGAGGGGACTGTATCCTACGAGCAGTACTTC. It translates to CASSLSEGTVSYEQYF.

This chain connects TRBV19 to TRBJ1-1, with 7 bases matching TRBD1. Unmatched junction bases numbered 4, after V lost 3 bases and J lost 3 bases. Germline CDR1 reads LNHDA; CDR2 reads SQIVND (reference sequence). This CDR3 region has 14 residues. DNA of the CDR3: TGTGCCAGTAGTATCGGCAGGGGGGACACTGAAGCTTTCTTT. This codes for CASSIGRGDTEAFF.

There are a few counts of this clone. CDR3: CASSQAWRRGPEVGNQPQHF. The CDR3 bases are TGCGCCAGCAGCCAAGCTTGGCGAAGGGGACCTGAAGTTGGCAATCAGCCCCAGCATTTT. The rearrangement uses TRBV4-3 and TRBJ1-5, with D possibly being TRBD1 (5 bases). CDR3 size: 20 residues. V lost 1 base and J 2 bases, leaving 24 bases between the germline ends. The V gene's germline CDR1 is LGHNA and CDR2 YSLEER.

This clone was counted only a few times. CDR3: CASSLVVGGTGNEQFF. The CDR3 nucleotides read TGTGCCAGCAGCTTGGTTGTTGGCGGGACAGGCAATGAGCAGTTCTTC. The chain employs TRBV5-4 and TRBJ2-1; 8 positions match TRBD1. With V trimmed by 0 bases and J by 6 bases, 8 bases remained unmatched. CDR3 length: 16 amino acids. Per germline, CDR1 SGHNT and CDR2 YYREEE (reference sequence).

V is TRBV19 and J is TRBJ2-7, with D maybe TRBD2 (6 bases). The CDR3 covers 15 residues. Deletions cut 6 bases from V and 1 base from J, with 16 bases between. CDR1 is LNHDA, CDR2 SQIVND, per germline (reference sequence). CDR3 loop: CASRPGGLNSYEQYF. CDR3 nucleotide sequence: TGTGCCAGTAGGCCCGGAGGGCTTAATTCCTACGAGCAGTACTTC. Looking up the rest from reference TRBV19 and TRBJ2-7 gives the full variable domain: DGGITQSPKYLFRKEGQNVTLSCEQNLNHDAMYWYRQDPGQGLRLIYYSQIVNDFQKGDIAEGYSVSREKKESFPLTVTSAQKNPTAFYLCASRPGGLNSYEQYFGPGTRLTVT.